The 3 T cell receptor beta chains below all came from one sample that was sequenced in a study of identical twins. TCRdb itself ran the 5' RACE reads through MiXCR, one entry per CDR3 protein. Here the sample spans 450,000 or so distinct CDR3 sequences, 14% being singletons. The sample was also linked to a second study, of yellow fever vaccine responses in identical twins.

Sequenced input: CD4+ T cells sorted from blood. These receptor sequences come from a young woman in good health.

The rearrangement joins TRBV12-3 or TRBV12-4 to TRBJ1-6; a weak D match, TRBD1 (5 bases). Trimming cost V 8 bases and J 9 bases, with 14 bases left between them. The CDR3 contains 13 residues. The CDR3 loop reads CASSLGPSSPLHF. For the CDR3, the DNA is TGTGCCAGCTCATTGGGGCCAAGTTCACCCCTCCACTTT.

V gene TRBV6-2 or TRBV6-3 combines with J gene TRBJ2-3; 9 positions agree with TRBD2. Trimming removed 6 bases from V and 4 bases from J; junction bases left unmatched: 11. The CDR3 totals 16 residues. Per germline, CDR1 MNHEY and CDR2 SVGEGT. CDR3 DNA: TGTGCCAGCAGGGGGATAGCGGGAGTATGGTCAGATACGCAGTATTTT. Its protein is CASRGIAGVWSDTQYF.

This clonotype was detected only a few times. The chain recombines TRBV6-1 with TRBJ2-7; D possibly corresponds to TRBD1 (5 bases). Germline V gene lookup returns CDR1 MNHNS and CDR2 SASEGT. The V gene lost 11 bases and the J gene lost 3 bases, with 20 bases spanning the gap. CDR3 length: 14 residues. The CDR3 region is CAGANGLKGYEQYF. The CDR3 nucleotides are TGTGCCGGGGCGAATGGTCTCAAAGGCTACGAGCAGTACTTC.